Here is one TCR beta chain with its context. This sample is drawn from a study of CD8 T cells in Susac syndrome. cDNA came from roughly 0.5 to 1 ug RNA primed by random hexamers. TCRdb redid the calling of the immunoSEQ multiplex PCR reads with MiXCR, one entry per CDR3 protein. The sample records fewer than 350,000 distinct CDR3 sequences, roughly 85% being singletons. Losses at the gene ends were 8 bases for V and 4 bases for J; bases not matched to a gene: 8. The CDR3 contains 14 residues. The germline V gene encodes CDR1 MDHEN and CDR2 SYDVKM. This receptor was taken from a human donor with multiple sclerosis. The chain recombines TRBV28 with TRBJ2-7, with 10 bases that match TRBD1. Input material: CD8+ T cells from PBMCs. The CDR3 bases are TGTGCCAGCGGCGCCACGGGACAGGGGTACGAGCAGTACTTC. Protein sequence: CASGATGQGYEQYF.